This T cell receptor beta chain was profiled in a study of blood T cell repertoires in COVID-19. Study background: Collection of acute and convalescent COVID-19 samples took place in the United States, Italy and Spain. The cDNA or gDNA used as material had been derived from T cells, B-cell-depleted T cells, or PBMCs.

Seattle researchers signed up patients amid active infection and tracked them longitudinally. In the original analysis: Amplification of reference gene primers was used by the study to estimate nucleated cell counts. TCRdb's copy holds only in-frame clones and misses some; the assay was immunoSEQ multiplex PCR. V, J and clone size are those of that table, while D and trimming were read from the DNA. Among fewer than 300,000 clones listed, roughly nine tenths were seen once. The CDR3 is 12 residues long. Trimming took off 6 bases at V and 6 bases at J, with 10 bases between the two ends. The source of this sequence is a woman aged 30 to 39 with COVID-19, enrolled during active disease. Sequenced sample: peripheral blood. The V and J genes are TRBV12-3 or TRBV12-4 and TRBJ2-3; the D gene is possibly TRBD2 (5 bases). DNA of the CDR3: TGTGCCAGCAGGTTTCCGGGGGATACGCAGTATTTT. It is translated as CASRFPGDTQYF.